This T cell receptor (beta chain) was sequenced for a study of Graves' ophthalmopathy and Graves' hyperthyroidism. About the research overall: Pretreatment peripheral blood was obtained at initial diagnosis.

Germline V gene sequence: CDR1 SGHTA, CDR2 FQGTGA. The CDR3 covers 13 residues. V lost 9 bases to trimming and J lost 3 bases; unmatched junction nucleotides: 4. RNA transcripts were the template, and TCR beta CDR3 regions were amplified from them. The workflow started with a first-round RT-PCR run with HTBI primers and then moved on to a second-round multiplex PCR. One entry per CDR3 protein, called by TCRdb with MiXCR from the multiplex PCR reads. The sample gives hundreds of thousands of distinct CDR3 sequences, 20% to 25% of which show up once; around two fifths is in the top ten. Many counts were recorded for this clonotype.

The V and J genes are TRBV7-3 and TRBJ2-5, with TRBD2 matching over 10 bases. The TCR sequence derives from a woman in her forties or fifties with Graves' ophthalmopathy. The specimen was peripheral blood. CDR3 bases: TGTGCCAGTGGGCTAGCGGGAGAAGAGACCCAGTACTTC. Amino acids: CASGLAGEETQYF. Full variable domain (remainder filled in from reference TRBV7-3 and TRBJ2-5): GAGVSQTPSNKVTEKGKYVELRCDPISGHTALYWYRQSLGQGPEFLIYFQGTGAADDSGLPNDRFFAVRPEGSVSTLKIQRTERGDSAVYLCASGLAGEETQYFGPGTRLLVL.